This entry concerns a single T cell receptor beta chain. What it recognizes is unknown. These data originate in a study of cytomegalovirus exposure and HLA in healthy donors. Study findings and constraints: With later analysis, a missense DCLRE1C variant became linked to TCR beta V- and J-gene trimming.

PCR primers comprised 60 Vbeta and 13 Jbeta primers. Repertoires were generated with immunoSEQ multiplex PCR, while TCRdb's copy carries only in-frame clones and drops some. The sample carries roughly 250,000 clones, 75% to 90% recorded once. The source of this sequence is a girl aged 2-15 years in good health and CMV-seronegative. The source material was PBMCs.

CDR3 residues: CASSPGQGYEQYF. The CDR3 DNA reads as TGTGCCAGCAGCCCGGGACAGGGCTACGAGCAGTACTTC. The chain recombines TRBV7-7 with TRBJ2-5; the match to TRBD1 covers 9 bases. The J call is doubtful: the DNA matches TRBJ2-7 better. This CDR3 is 13 amino acids long. The germline V gene has CDR1 SSHAT and CDR2 FNYEAQ (reference sequence).